This T cell receptor beta chain was recovered during a study of control samples from healthy donors and cancer patients. Germline loops: CDR1 SNHLY, CDR2 FYNNEI. The CDR3 is 14 amino acids. Trimming removed 5 bases from V and 5 bases from J; junction bases left unmatched: 6. Profiled with immunoSEQ multiplex PCR; TCRdb holds only in-frame clones, not every one. The repertoire holds about 22,000 clones, with roughly 83% as singletons. The chain links TRBV2 to TRBJ2-5, with TRBD1 matching 9 bases. Sequencing was carried out using PBMCs. This receptor was taken from a man between 60 and 70 years old with head and neck cancer. CDR3 region: CASSSDRGWETQYF. The CDR3 region has the DNA TGTGCCAGCAGTTCGGACAGGGGTTGGGAGACCCAGTACTTC.